This TCR beta chain stems from a study of blood T cell repertoires in COVID-19. CDR1 LNHDA and CDR2 SQIVND come from the germline V gene (reference sequence). V shed 5 bases and J 2 bases; nucleotides not matched to a gene: 8. CDR3 length: 15 amino acids. Before being deemed recovered, Cohort 3 donors had two negative PCRs, clearance, or symptom resolution. Authors' methods: The assay estimated nucleated cells by amplifying reference gene primers. The method was immunoSEQ multiplex PCR; TCRdb's version includes in-frame clones alone and lacks a portion of them. The D gene and trimming were derived from the DNA, and the V and J assignments and clone size from that table. The sample consists of 300,000 to 350,000 clones, roughly 87% of them appearing once.

The source is a woman aged 18-29 years who had recovered from COVID-19. This chain links TRBV19 with TRBJ1-1; 7 positions match TRBD1. Sequenced input: PBMCs or T cells enriched from blood (not recorded which). The CDR3, as DNA: TGTGCCAGTAGTGTGTGGGACAGCAGTAACACTGAAGCTTTCTTT. It yields the protein CASSVWDSSNTEAFF.